This TCR beta chain was captured in a study of CD8+CD57+ T cells in acquired aplastic anemia. Germline values: CDR1 SGHTA, CDR2 FQGNSA. The CDR3 totals 17 residues. V gave up 3 bases and J gave up 0 bases; unmatched junction bases: 9. This clonotype was recorded only once. According to the study, genomic DNA was the template for TCR beta VDJ and CDR3 profiling. TCRdb re-analysed the reads in MiXCR, keeping a single row per CDR3 protein. The sample lists about 190,000 distinct CDR3 sequences, around 59% occurring once. The source material was sorted CD4+, CD8+, or CD8+CD57+ T cells (not recorded which) from PBMCs. The source is a human donor in good health, serving as a control. The V call is TRBV7-2, the J call TRBJ2-3; 7 bases fit TRBD1. This CDR3 reads CASSFGDRLSSTDTQYF. CDR3 nucleotide sequence: TGTGCCAGCAGCTTTGGGGACAGACTTTCTAGCACAGATACGCAGTATTTT.